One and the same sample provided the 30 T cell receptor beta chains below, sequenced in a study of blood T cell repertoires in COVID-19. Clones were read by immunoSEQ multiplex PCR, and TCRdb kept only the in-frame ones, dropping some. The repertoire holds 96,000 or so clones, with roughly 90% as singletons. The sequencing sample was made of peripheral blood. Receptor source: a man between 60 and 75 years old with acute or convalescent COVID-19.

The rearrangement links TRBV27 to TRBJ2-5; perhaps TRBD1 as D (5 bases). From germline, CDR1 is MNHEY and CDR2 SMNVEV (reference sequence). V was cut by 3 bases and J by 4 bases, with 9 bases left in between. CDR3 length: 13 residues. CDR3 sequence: CASSFQGRETQYF. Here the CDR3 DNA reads TGTGCCAGCAGTTTTCAGGGCCGAGAGACCCAGTACTTC.

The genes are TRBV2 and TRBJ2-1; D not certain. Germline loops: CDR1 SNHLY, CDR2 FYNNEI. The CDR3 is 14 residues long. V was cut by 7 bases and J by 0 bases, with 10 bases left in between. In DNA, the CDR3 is TGTGCCAGCAACCGGGTTAGCTCCTACAATGAGCAGTTCTTC. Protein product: CASNRVSSYNEQFF.

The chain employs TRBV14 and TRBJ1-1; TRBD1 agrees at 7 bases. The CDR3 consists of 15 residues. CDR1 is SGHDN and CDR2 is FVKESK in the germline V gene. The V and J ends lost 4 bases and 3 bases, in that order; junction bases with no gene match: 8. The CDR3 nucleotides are TGTGCCAGCAGCCTTCGACAGGGAGGCTACACTGAAGCTTTCTTT. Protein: CASSLRQGGYTEAFF. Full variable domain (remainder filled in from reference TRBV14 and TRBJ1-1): EAGVTQFPSHSVIEKGQTVTLRCDPISGHDNLYWYRRVMGKEIKFLLHFVKESKQDESGMPNNRFLAERTGGTYSTLKVQPAELEDSGVYFCASSLRQGGYTEAFFGQGTRLTVV.

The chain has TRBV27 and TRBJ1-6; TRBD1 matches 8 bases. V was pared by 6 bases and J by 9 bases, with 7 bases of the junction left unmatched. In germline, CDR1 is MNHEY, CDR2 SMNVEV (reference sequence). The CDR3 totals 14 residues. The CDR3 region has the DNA TGTGCCAGCAGCTCGACAGGGGTACGTTCACCCCTCCACTTT. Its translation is CASSSTGVRSPLHF.

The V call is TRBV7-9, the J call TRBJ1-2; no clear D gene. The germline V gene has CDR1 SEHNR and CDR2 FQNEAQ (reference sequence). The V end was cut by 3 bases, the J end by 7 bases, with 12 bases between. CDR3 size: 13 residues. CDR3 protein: CASSFQTTTGYTF. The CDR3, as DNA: TGTGCCAGCAGCTTTCAAACAACCACTGGCTACACCTTC.

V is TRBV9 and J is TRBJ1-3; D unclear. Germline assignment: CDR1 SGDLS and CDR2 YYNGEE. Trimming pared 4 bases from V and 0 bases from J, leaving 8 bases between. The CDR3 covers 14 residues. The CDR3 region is CASSSRGSGNTIYF. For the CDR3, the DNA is TGTGCCAGCAGCTCCCGGGGCTCTGGAAACACCATATATTTT.

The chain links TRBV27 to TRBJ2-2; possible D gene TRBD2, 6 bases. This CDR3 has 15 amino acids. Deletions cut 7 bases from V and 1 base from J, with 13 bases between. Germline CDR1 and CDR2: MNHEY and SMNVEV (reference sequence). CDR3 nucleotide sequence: TGTGCCAGCACCGGACTACCCGTGAACACCGGGGAGCTGTTTTTT. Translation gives CASTGLPVNTGELFF.

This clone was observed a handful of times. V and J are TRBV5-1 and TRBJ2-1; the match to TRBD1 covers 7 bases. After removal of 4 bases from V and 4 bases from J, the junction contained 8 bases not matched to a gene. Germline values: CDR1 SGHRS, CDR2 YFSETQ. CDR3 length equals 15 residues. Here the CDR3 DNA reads TGCGCCAGCAGCCCGGGGTGGACAGGATACAATGAGCAGTTCTTC. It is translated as CASSPGWTGYNEQFF.

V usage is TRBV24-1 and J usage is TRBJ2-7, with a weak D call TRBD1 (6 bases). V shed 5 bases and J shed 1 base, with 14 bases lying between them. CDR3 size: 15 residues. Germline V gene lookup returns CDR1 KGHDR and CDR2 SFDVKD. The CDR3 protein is CATSGKQGFSYEQYF. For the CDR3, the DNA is TGTGCCACCAGTGGGAAACAGGGCTTTTCCTACGAGCAGTACTTC.

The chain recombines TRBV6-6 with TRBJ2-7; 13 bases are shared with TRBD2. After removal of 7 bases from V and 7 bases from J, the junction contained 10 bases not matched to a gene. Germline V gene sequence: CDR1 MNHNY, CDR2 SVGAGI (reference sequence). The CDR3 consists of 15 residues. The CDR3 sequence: CASTTLLAGGPEQYF. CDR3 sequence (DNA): TGTGCCAGCACCACCTTACTAGCGGGAGGGCCAGAGCAGTACTTC.

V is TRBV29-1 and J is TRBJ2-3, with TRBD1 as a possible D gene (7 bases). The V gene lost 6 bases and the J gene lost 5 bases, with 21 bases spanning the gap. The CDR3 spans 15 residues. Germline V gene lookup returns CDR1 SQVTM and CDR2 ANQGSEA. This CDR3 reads CSVYHGGGAQDTQYF. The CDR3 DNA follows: TGCAGCGTATACCATGGAGGGGGCGCGCAAGATACGCAGTATTTT.

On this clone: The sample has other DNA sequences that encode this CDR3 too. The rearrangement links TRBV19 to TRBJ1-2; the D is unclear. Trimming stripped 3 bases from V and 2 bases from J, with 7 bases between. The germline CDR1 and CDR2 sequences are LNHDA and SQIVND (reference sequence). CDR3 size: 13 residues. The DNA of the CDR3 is TGTGCCAGTAGTATCGGAGGAAACTATGGCTACACCTTC. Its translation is CASSIGGNYGYTF.

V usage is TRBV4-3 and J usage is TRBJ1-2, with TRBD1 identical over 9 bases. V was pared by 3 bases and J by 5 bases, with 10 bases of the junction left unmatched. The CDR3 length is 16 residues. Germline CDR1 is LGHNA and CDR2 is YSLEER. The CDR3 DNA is TGCGCCAGCAGCCAGGACCCTTGGGGGACAGGGTATGGCTACACCTTC. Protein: CASSQDPWGTGYGYTF.

CDR3 loop: CASSPGLARREQYF. The DNA of the CDR3 is TGTGCCAGCAGCCCCGGACTAGCCAGGCGCGAGCAGTACTTC. The chain couples TRBV7-2 to TRBJ2-7; the match to TRBD2 covers 8 bases. Germline assignment: CDR1 SGHTA and CDR2 FQGNSA. V lost 5 bases and J lost 6; bases outside the gene matches: 9. CDR3 length equals 14 residues.

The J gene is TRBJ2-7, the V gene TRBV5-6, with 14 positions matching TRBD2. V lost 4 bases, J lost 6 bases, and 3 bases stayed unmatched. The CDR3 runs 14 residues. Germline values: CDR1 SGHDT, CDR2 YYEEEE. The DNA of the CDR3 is TGTGCCAGCAGCCAAGGGACTAGCGGGAGCGAGCAGTACTTC. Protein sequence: CASSQGTSGSEQYF.

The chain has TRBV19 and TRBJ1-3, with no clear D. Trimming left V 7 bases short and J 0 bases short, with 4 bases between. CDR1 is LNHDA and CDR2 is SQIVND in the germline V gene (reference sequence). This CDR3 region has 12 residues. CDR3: CASMSSGNTIYF. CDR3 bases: TGTGCCAGTATGAGCTCTGGAAACACCATATATTTT.

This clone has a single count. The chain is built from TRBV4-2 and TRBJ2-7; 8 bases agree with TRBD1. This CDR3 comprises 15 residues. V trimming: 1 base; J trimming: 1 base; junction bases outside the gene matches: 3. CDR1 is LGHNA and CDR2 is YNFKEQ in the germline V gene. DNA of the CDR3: TGTGCCAGCAGCCAAGGGACAGGGTTGTCCTACGAGCAGTACTTC. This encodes CASSQGTGLSYEQYF.

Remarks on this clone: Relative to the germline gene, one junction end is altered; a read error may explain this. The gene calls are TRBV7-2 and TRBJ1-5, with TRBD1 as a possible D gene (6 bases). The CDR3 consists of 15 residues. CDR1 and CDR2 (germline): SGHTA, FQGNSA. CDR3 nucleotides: TGTGCCAGCAGCCTCATGTCAGGGGATAATCAACCCCAGCATTTT. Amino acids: CASSLMSGDNQPQHF.

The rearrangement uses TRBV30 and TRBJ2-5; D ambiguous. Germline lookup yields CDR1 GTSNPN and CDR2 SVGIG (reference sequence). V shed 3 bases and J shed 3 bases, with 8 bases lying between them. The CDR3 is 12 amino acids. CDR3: CAWRQAKETQYF. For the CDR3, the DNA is TGTGCCTGGAGGCAGGCAAAAGAGACCCAGTACTTC.

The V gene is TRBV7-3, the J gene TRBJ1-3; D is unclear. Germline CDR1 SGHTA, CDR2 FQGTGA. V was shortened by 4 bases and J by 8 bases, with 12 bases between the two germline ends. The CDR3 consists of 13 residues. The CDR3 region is CASSSQPSDTIYF. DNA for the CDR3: TGTGCCAGCAGCTCACAACCGTCAGACACCATATATTTT.

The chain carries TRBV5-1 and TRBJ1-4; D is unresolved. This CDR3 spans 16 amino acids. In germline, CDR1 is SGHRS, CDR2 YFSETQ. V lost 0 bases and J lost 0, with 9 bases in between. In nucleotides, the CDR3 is TGCGCCAGCAGCTTGGACGGCGGCTCAACTAATGAAAAACTGTTTTTT. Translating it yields CASSLDGGSTNEKLFF.

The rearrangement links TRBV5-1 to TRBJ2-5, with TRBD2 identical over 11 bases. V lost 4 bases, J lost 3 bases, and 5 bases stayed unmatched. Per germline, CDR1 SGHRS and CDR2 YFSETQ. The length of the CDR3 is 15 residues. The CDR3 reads CASSLTSGRKETQYF. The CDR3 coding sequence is TGCGCCAGCAGCCTAACTAGCGGGAGAAAAGAGACCCAGTACTTC.

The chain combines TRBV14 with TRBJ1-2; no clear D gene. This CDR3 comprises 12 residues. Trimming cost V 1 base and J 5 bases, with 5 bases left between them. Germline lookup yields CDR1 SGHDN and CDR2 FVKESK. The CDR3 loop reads CASSQAGYGYTF. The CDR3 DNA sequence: TGTGCCAGCAGCCAAGCGGGGTATGGCTACACCTTC.

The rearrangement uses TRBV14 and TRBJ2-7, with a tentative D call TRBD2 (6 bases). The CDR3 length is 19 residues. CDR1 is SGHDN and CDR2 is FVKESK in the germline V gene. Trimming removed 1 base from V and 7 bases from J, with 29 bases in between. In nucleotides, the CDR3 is TGTGCCAGCAGCCAAGGAGGTTCTTGGGCTAGCCCAACTGGGGGGGAGCAGTACTTC. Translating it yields CASSQGGSWASPTGGEQYF.

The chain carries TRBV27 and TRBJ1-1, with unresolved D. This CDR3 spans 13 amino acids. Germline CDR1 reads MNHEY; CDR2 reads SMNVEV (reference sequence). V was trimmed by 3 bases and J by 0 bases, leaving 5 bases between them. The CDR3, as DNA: TGTGCCAGCAGTTTGTCTTTGAACACTGAAGCTTTCTTT. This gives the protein CASSLSLNTEAFF.

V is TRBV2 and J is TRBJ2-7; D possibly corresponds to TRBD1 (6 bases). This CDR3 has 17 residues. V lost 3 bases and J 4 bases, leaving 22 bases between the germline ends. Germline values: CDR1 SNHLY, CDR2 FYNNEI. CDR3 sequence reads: CASSDGAGDHNIYEQYF. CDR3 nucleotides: TGTGCCAGCAGTGACGGAGCAGGGGACCACAACATATACGAGCAGTACTTC.

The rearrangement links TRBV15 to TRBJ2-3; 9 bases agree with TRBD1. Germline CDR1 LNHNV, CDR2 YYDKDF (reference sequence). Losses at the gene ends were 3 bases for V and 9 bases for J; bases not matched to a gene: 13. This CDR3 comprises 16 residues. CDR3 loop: CATSRTRDRDRETQYF. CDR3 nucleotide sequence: TGTGCCACCAGCAGGACCCGGGACAGGGATCGGGAGACGCAGTATTTT.

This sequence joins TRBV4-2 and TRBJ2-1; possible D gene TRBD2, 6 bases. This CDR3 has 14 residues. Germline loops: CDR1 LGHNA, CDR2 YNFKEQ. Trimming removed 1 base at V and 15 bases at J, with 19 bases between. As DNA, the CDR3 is TGTGCCAGCAGCCAAGGCTCTGGGTCGGAGGGCCGGTTCTTC. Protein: CASSQGSGSEGRFF.

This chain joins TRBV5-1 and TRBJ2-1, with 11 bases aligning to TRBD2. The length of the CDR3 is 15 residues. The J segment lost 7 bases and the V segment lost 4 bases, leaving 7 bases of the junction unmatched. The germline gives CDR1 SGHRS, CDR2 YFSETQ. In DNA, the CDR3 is TGCGCCAGCAGCCTTACTAGCGGGGGAGGGAATGAGCAGTTCTTC. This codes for CASSLTSGGGNEQFF.

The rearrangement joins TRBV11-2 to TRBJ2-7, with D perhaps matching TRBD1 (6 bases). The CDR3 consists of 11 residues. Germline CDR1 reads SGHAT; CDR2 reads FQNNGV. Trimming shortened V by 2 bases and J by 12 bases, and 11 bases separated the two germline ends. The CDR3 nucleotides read TGTGCCAGCAGCTTATCGGGACAACTGTACTTC. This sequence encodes CASSLSGQLYF.